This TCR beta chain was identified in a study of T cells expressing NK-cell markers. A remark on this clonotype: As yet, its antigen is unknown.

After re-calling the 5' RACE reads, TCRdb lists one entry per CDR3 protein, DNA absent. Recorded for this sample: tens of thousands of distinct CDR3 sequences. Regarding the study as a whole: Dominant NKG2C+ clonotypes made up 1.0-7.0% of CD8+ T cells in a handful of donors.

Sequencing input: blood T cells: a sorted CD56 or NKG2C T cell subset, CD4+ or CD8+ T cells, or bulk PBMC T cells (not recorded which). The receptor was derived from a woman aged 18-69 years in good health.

The CDR3 is CASSLETASSYEQYF. V usage is TRBV5-6 and J usage is TRBJ2-7; TCRdb calls TRBD1, which cannot be checked without DNA. There are 15 residues in the CDR3. CDR1 is SGHDT and CDR2 is YYEEEE in the germline V gene. Full variable domain (missing parts from reference TRBV5-6 and TRBJ2-7): DAGVTQSPTHLIKTRGQQVTLRCSPKSGHDTVSWYQQALGQGPQFIFQYYEEEERQRGNFPDRFSGHQFPNYSSELNVNALLLGDSALYLCASSLETASSYEQYFGPGTRLTVT.